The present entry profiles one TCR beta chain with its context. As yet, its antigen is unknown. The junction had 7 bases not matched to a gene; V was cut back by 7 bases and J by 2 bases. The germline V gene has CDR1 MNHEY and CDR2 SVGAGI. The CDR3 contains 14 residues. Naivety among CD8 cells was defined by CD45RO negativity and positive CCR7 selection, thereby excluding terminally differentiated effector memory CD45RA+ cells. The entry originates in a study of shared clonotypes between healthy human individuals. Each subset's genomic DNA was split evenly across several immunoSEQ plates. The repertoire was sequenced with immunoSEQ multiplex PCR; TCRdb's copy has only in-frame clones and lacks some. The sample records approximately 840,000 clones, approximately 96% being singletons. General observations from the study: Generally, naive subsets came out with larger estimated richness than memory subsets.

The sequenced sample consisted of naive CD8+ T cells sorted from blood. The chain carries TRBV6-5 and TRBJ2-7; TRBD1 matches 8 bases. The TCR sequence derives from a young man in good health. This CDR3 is CASTPGTGTYEQYF. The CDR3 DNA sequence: TGTGCCAGCACCCCCGGGACAGGTACCTACGAGCAGTACTTC.